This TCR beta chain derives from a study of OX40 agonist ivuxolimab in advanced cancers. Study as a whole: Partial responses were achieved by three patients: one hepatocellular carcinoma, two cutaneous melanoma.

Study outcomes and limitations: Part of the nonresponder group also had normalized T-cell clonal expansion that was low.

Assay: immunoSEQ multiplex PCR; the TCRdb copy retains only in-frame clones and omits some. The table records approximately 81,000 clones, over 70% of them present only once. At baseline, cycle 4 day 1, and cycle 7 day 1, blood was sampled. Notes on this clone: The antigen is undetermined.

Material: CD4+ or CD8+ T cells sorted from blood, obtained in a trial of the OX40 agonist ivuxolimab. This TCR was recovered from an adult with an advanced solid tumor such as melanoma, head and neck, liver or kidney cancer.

This CDR3 is CATSRGGTEETQYF. For the CDR3, the DNA is TGTGCCACCAGCAGAGGGGGGACAGAAGAGACCCAGTACTTC. The chain employs TRBV15 and TRBJ2-5; TRBD1 agrees at 7 bases. The V gene's germline CDR1 is LNHNV and CDR2 YYDKDF (reference sequence). The CDR3 extends over 14 amino acids. Losses at the gene ends were 1 base for V and 3 bases for J; bases not matched to a gene: 2. The full variable domain, completed using reference TRBV15 and TRBJ2-5, is DAMVIQNPRYQVTQFGKPVTLSCSQTLNHNVMYWYQQKSSQAPKLLFHYYDKDFNNEADTPDNFQSRRPNTSFCFLDIRSPGLGDTAMYLCATSRGGTEETQYFGPGTRLLVL.